This TCR beta chain was observed in a study of metastatic and nonmetastatic thyroid tumors (dated by TCRdb to the early 2020s). About the full investigation: The researchers compared repertoires between peripheral blood samples and tumor or nodule tissue samples from patients with malignant or benign thyroid disease.

None of the patients had been given any treatment before thyroid surgery. Using T-cell receptor beta sequencing, the researchers looked back retrospectively at clinical samples from patients, gathered between the early 2010s and the late 2010s. This clone was detected ten times or more. The antigen it binds to is not known. Nothing much larger sits one base from this clone, and base qualities are not available. Library construction relied on PCR. TCRdb records Illumina HiSeq 4000 as the sequencer. High-throughput sequencing was used to profile the CDR3 region of the TCR beta-chain in every patient. Under the source paper's analysis protocol: A classifier to discriminate distant-metastatic papillary thyroid cancer patients was built from CDR3 differences across clinicopathological groups. The Shannon index was used to measure repertoire diversity, and the Morisita-Horn index was used to measure how similar tumor and blood repertoires were. Starting from the raw public reads, TCRdb applied fastp trimming at Q25, assembled clones with MiXCR and retained in-frame beta chains. Clone size and V and J calls follow TCRdb, not the original study. The sample records roughly 90,000 clones, 15% of which are singletons. The ten largest clones take up just over 3.5% of the sample.

The germline V gene (reference sequence) sets CDR1 to LNHDA and CDR2 to SQIVND. The CDR3 measures 17 amino acids from cysteine to phenylalanine. Of the read, only the CDR3 DNA is kept; its 51 bases are in frame from base 1. At the junction V is shortened by 7 bases and J by 0 bases; bases outside the gene matches: 10. The full study reports these points: TCR beta diversity was reported as significantly higher in malignant tumors than in benign nodules, in both blood and tumor samples.

This chain is built from TRBV19 and TRBJ1-5; 9 middle bases align to TRBD1. The sample consisted of blood. The source is a female donor with papillary thyroid cancer or a benign thyroid nodule (not recorded which). Some clones in this sample may be carry-over from other donors' samples. At the DNA level, the sequence is TGTGCCAGTACCCTCCTCCGGGACAGGGATAGCAATCAGCCCCAGCATTTT. Its protein reads: CASTLLRDRDSNQPQHF. The entire variable domain, with the stretches around the CDR3 drawn from the reference TRBV19 and TRBJ1-5 proteins, is DGGITQSPKYLFRKEGQNVTLSCEQNLNHDAMYWYRQDPGQGLRLIYYSQIVNDFQKGDIAEGYSVSREKKESFPLTVTSAQKNPTAFYLCASTLLRDRDSNQPQHFGDGTRLSIL.